This T cell receptor beta chain was recovered during a study of early stage breast cancer tumors. This clone was seen once. Blood replicates held 0.5 ug DNA, tumor or normal breast roughly 1.5 ug, two each. Some clones are missing from TCRdb's copy, which holds only in-frame ones; the method was immunoSEQ multiplex PCR. The repertoire holds 40,000 to 60,000 clones, with 65% to 90% as singletons. This receptor was obtained from a person in their fifties or sixties with breast cancer. The material sequenced was blood.

The CDR3 nucleotides are TGTGCCAGCAGCCGCGGACGGAGCACAGATACGCAGTATTTT. Protein product: CASSRGRSTDTQYF. This sequence joins TRBV11-2 and TRBJ2-3, with D uncertain. Germline V gene lookup returns CDR1 SGHAT and CDR2 FQNNGV. The V and J ends lost 5 bases and 0 bases respectively, with 9 bases between them. The CDR3 is made up of 14 amino acids. Complete variable domain (other parts from reference TRBV11-2 and TRBJ2-3): EAGVAQSPRYKIIEKRQSVAFWCNPISGHATLYWYQQILGQGPKLLIQFQNNGVVDDSQLPKDRFSAERLKGVDSTLKIQPAKLEDSAVYLCASSRGRSTDTQYFGPGTRLTVL.